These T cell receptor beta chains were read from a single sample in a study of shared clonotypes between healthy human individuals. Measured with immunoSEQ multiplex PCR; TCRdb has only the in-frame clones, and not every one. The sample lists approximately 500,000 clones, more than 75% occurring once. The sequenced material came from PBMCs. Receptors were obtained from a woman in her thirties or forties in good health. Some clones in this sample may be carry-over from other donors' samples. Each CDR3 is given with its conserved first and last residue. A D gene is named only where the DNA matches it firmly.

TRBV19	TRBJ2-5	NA	CASRRLDQETQYF	TGTGCCAGTAGGCGACTAGACCAAGAGACCCAGTACTTC
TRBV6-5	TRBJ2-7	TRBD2	CASSLSGSGYEQYF	TGTGCCAGCAGCCTTAGCGGGAGTGGGTACGAGCAGTACTTC
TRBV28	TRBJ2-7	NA	CASSLLGGVGSYEQYF	TGTGCCAGCAGTTTATTAGGGGGAGTTGGATCCTACGAGCAGTACTTC
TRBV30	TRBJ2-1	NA	CASQGANEQFF	TGTGCCTCCCAGGGAGCCAATGAGCAGTTCTTC
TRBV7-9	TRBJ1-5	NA	CASSAPDQPQHF	TGTGCCAGCAGCGCTCCGGATCAGCCCCAGCATTTT
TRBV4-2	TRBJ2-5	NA	CASSQSGAGETQYF	TGTGCCAGCAGCCAGTCAGGGGCCGGGGAGACCCAGTACTTC
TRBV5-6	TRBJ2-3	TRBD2	CASSLTRESYVGTDTQYF	TGTGCCAGCAGCTTGACGCGGGAGTCATATGTTGGTACAGATACGCAGTATTTT
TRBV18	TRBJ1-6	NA	CASSREQISYNSPLHF	TGTGCCAGCTCGCGGGAACAGATCTCCTATAATTCACCCCTCCACTTT
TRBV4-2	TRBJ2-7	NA	CASSGLGGSYEQYF	TGTGCCAGCAGCGGTCTCGGGGGCTCCTACGAGCAGTACTTC
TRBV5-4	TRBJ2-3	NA	CASSRIRTDTQYF	TGTGCCAGCAGCCGGATTCGCACAGATACGCAGTATTTT
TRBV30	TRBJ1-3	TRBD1	CAWWTGDSGNTIYF	TGTGCCTGGTGGACAGGGGACTCTGGAAACACCATATATTTT
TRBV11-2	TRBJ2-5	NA	CASSYGRGTQYF	TGTGCCAGCAGCTACGGACGGGGGACCCAGTACTTC
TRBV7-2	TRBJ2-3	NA	CASSFGGPPGDTQYF	TGTGCCAGCAGCTTTGGGGGACCTCCTGGAGATACGCAGTATTTT